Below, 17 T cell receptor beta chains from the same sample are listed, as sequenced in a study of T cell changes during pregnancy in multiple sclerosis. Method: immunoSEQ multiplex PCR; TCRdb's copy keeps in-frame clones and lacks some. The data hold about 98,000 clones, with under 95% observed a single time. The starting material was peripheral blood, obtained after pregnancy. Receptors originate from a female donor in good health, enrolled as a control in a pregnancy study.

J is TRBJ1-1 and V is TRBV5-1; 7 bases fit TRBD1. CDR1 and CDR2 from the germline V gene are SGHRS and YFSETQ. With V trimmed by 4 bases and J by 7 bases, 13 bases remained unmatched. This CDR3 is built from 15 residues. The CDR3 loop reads CASSTRQGEAGEAFF. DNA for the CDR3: TGCGCCAGCAGCACCCGACAGGGTGAAGCGGGTGAAGCTTTCTTT. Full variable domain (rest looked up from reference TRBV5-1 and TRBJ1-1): KAGVTQTPRYLIKTRGQQVTLSCSPISGHRSVSWYQQTPGQGLQFLFEYFSETQRNKGNFPGRFSGRQFSNSRSEMNVSTLELGDSALYLCASSTRQGEAGEAFFGQGTRLTVV.

In nucleotides, the CDR3 is TGCAGCGTTGTCCTACTAGCGGGGGGAGGTTCCTACAATGAGCAGTTCTTC. It translates to CSVVLLAGGGSYNEQFF. This chain connects TRBV29-1 to TRBJ2-1; 12 nucleotides align to TRBD2. The CDR3 has 17 amino acids. Germline CDR1 and CDR2: SQVTM and ANQGSEA. With 4 bases clipped from V and 1 base from J, the junction kept 8 bases outside the gene matches.

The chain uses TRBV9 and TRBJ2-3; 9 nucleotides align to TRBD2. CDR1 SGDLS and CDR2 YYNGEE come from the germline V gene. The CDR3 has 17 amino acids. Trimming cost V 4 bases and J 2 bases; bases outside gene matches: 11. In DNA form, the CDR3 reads TGTGCCAGCAGCCCCCGACTAGCGGTGAAGCTCACAGATACGCAGTATTTT. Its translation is CASSPRLAVKLTDTQYF.

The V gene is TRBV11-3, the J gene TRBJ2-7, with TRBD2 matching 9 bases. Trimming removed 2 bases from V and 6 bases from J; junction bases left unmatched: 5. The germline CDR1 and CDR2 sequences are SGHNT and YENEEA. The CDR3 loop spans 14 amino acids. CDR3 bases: TGTGCCAGCAGCTTACTAGCGGGGTATCGCGAGCAGTACTTC. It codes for CASSLLAGYREQYF.

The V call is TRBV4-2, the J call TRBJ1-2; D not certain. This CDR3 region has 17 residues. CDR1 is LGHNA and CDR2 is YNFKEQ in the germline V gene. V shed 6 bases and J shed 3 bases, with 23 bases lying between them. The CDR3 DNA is TGTGCCAGCAGTGATGCTACACTTCGGAGCGTCGACTATGGCTACACCTTC. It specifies CASSDATLRSVDYGYTF.

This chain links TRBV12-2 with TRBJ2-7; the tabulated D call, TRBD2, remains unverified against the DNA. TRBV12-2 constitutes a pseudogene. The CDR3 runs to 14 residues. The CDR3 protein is CASRLLAGGDEQYF. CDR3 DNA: TGTGCAAGTCGCTTACTAGCGGGAGGGGACGAGCAGTACTTC.

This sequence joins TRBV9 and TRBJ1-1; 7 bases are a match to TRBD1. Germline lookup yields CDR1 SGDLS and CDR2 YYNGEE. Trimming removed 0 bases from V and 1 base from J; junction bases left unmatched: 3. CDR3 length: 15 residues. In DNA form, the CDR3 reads TGTGCCAGCAGCGTAGCTGGACAGGCGAACACTGAAGCTTTCTTT. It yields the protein CASSVAGQANTEAFF.

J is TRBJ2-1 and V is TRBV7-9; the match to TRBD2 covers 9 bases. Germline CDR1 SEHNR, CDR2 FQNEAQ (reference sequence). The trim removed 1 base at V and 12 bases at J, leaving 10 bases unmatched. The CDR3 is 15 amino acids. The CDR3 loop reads CASSLVAGGALGQFF. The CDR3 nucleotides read TGTGCCAGCAGCTTAGTGGCGGGGGGGGCCCTTGGGCAGTTCTTC.

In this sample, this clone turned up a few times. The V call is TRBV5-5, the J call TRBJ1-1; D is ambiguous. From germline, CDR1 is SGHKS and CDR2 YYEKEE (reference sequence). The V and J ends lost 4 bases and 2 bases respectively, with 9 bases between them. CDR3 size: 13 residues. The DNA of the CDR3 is TGTGCCAGCAGCCGGAGAGACAACACTGAAGCTTTCTTT. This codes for CASSRRDNTEAFF. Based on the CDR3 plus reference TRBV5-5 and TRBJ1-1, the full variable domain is DAGVTQSPTHLIKTRGQQVTLRCSPISGHKSVSWYQQVLGQGPQFIFQYYEKEERGRGNFPDRFSARQFPNYSSELNVNALLLGDSALYLCASSRRDNTEAFFGQGTRLTVV.

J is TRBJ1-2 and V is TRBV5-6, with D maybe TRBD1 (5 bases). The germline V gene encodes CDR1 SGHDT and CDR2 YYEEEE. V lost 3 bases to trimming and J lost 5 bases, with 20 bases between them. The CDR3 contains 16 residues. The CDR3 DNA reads TGTGCCAGCAGCTGGGGGGGACGACGATTCTCGTATGGCTACACCTTC. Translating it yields CASSWGGRRFSYGYTF.

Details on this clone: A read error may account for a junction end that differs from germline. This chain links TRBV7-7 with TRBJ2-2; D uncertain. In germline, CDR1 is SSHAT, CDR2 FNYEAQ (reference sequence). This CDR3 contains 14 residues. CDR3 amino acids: CASSRGAATGELFF. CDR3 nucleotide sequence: TGTGCTAGCAGCCGAGGAGCAGCCACCGGGGAGCTGTTTTTT.

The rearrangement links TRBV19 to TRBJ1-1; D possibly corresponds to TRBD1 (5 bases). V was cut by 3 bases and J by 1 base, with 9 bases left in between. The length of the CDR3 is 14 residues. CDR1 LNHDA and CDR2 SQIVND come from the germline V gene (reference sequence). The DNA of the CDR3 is TGTGCCAGTAGTATGGGGCGTGAGAACACTGAAGCTTTCTTT. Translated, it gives CASSMGRENTEAFF.

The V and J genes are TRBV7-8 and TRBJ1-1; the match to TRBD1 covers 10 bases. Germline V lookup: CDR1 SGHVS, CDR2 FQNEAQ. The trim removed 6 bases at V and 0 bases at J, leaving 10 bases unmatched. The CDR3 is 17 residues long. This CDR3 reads CASSRLGTGAVNTEAFF. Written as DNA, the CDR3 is TGTGCCAGCAGTAGATTAGGGACAGGGGCCGTGAACACTGAAGCTTTCTTT.

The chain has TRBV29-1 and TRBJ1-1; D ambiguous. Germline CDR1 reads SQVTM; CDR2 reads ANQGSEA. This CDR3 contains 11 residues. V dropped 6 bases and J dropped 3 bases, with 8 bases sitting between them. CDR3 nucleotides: TGCAGCGTCGGGGTGGACACTGAAGCTTTCTTT. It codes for CSVGVDTEAFF.

This CDR3 is CASSLSWTASTDTQYF. CDR3 nucleotide sequence: TGTGCCAGCAGTTTAAGTTGGACAGCTTCCACAGATACGCAGTATTTT. V and J are TRBV28 and TRBJ2-3; maybe TRBD1 (6 bases). The germline CDR1 and CDR2 sequences are MDHEN and SYDVKM. This CDR3 comprises 16 residues. V dropped 2 bases and J dropped 2 bases, with 14 bases sitting between them.

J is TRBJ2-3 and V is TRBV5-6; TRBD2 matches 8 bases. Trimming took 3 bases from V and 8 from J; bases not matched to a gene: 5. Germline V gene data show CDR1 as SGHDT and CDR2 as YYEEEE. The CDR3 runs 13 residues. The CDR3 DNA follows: TGTGCCAGCAGCTGGACTAGCCGAGGTACGCAGTATTTT. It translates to CASSWTSRGTQYF.

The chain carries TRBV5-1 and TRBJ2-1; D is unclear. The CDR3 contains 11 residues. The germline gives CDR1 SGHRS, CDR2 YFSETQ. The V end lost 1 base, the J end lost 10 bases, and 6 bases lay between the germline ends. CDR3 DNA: TGCGCCAGCAGCTTGATAGCCGAGCAGTTCTTC. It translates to CASSLIAEQFF.